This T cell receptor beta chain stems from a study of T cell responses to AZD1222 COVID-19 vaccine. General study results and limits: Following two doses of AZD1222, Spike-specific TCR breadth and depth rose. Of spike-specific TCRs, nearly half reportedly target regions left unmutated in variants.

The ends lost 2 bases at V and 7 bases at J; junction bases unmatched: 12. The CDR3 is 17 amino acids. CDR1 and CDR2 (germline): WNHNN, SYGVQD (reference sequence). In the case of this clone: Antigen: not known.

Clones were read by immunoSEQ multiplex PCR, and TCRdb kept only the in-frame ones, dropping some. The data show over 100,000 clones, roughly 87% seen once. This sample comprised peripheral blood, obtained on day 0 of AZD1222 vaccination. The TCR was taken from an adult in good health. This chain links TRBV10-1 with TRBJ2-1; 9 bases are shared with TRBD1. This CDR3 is CASSERFSGTGLNEQFF. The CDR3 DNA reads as TGCGCCAGCAGTGAGCGATTTTCCGGGACAGGGTTAAATGAGCAGTTCTTC.